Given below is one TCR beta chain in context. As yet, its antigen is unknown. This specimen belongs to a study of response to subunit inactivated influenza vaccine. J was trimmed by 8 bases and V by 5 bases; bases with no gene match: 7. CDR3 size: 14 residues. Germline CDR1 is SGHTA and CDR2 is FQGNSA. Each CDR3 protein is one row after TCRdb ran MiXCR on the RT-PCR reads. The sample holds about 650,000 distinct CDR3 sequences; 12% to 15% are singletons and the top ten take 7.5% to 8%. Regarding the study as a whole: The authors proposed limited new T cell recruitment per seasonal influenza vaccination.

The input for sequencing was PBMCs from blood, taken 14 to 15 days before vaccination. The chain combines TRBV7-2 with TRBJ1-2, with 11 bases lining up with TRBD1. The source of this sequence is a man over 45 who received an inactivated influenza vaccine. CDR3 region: CASSQDRGLGGYTF. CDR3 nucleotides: TGTGCCAGCAGCCAGGACAGGGGGCTTGGAGGCTACACCTTC.